The T cell receptor (beta chain) under discussion was sequenced for a study of radiotherapy plus CTLA-4 blockade in lung cancer (dated by TCRdb to about 2018). For the wider study: Among the enrolled patients, roughly 19% had an objective response, and about 29% reached disease control. Findings and caveats that apply to the study as a whole: Early dynamic changes in blood T cell clones, together with increased serum interferon-beta after radiation, were reported as the strongest predictors of response. After treatment with radiotherapy and ipilimumab, TCR clones that originated in tumors expanded in peripheral blood.

This clone showed up just a few times. Its target antigen remains unknown. Base qualities are not at hand, and no much larger clone is one base apart. The CDR1 and CDR2 encoded by the germline V gene are ENHRY and SYGVKD. Counted from cysteine to phenylalanine, this CDR3 has 15 amino acids. Only the CDR3 part of the read is kept: 45 bases, read in frame from the first base. Trimming leaves V shorter by 4 bases and J shorter by 6 bases, with the junction holding 9 bases beyond the gene matches. Library generation was performed with the immunoSEQ multiplex PCR assay. Here the immuneACCESS table is served through TCRdb, limited to in-frame sequences with V and J called. Missing clones are a known gap in these copies; in checked studies unresolved V genes cover under half, and the rest lacks a known reason. Present in this sample are fewer than 65,000 clones, approximately 84% of which were seen just once. The ten most abundant clones make up around 4.8% of the sample.

The study tested focal radiation therapy combined with CTLA-4 blockade (ipilimumab) in patients with chemo-refractory metastatic non-small-cell lung cancer. The sample in question was peripheral blood, obtained from a patient treated with radiotherapy plus ipilimumab. The chain is assembled from TRBV10-3 and TRBJ2-7, with 10 middle bases fitting TRBD2. This TCR was sampled from a human donor with non-small cell lung cancer whose response to radiotherapy plus ipilimumab could not be evaluated. The base sequence is TGTGCCATCAGTGGAATACCTAGCGGGAGTTCCGAGCAGTACTTC. It is translated as CAISGIPSGSSEQYF.